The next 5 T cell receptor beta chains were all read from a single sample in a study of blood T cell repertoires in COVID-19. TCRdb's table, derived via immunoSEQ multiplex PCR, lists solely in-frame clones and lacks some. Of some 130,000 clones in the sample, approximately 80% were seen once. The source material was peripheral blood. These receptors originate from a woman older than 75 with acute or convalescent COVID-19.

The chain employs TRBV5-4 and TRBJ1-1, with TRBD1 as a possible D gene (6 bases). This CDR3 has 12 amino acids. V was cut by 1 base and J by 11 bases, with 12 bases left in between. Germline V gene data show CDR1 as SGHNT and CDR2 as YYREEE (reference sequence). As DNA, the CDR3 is TGTGCCAGCAGCTTGTCAGGGGCGGGTGCTTTCTTT. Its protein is CASSLSGAGAFF.

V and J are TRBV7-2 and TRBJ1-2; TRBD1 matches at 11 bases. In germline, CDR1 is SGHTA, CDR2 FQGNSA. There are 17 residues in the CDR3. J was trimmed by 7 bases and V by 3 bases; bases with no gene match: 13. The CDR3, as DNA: TGTGCCAGCAGCTTGGGAGGACAGGGGGCGTTTGAGGGTGGCTACACCTTC. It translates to CASSLGGQGAFEGGYTF. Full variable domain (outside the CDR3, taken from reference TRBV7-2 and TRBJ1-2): GAGVSQSPSNKVTEKGKDVELRCDPISGHTALYWYRQSLGQGLEFLIYFQGNSAPDKSGLPSDRFSAERTGGSVSTLTIQRTQQEDSAVYLCASSLGGQGAFEGGYTFGSGTRLTVV.

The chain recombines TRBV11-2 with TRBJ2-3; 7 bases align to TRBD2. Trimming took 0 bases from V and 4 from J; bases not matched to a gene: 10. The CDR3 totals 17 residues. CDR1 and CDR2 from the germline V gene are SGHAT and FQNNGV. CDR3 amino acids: CASSLDWGGAVADTQYF. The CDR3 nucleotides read TGTGCCAGCAGCTTAGATTGGGGGGGAGCGGTCGCAGATACGCAGTATTTT. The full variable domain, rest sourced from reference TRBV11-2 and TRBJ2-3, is EAGVAQSPRYKIIEKRQSVAFWCNPISGHATLYWYQQILGQGPKLLIQFQNNGVVDDSQLPKDRFSAERLKGVDSTLKIQPAKLEDSAVYLCASSLDWGGAVADTQYFGPGTRLTVL.

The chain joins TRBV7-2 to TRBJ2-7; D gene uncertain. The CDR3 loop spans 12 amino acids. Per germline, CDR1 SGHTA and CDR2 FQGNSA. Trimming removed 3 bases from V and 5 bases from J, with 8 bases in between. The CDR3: CASSFSGHEQYF. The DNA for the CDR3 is TGTGCCAGCAGCTTTTCGGGTCACGAGCAGTACTTC.

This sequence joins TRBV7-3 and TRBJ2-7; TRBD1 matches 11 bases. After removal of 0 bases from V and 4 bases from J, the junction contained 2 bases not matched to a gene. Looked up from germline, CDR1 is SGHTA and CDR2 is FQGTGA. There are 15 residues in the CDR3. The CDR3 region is CASSLTGTGGYEQYF. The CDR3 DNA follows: TGTGCCAGCAGCTTAACCGGGACAGGGGGTTACGAGCAGTACTTC.